This T cell receptor (beta chain) was documented in a study of blood T cell repertoires in COVID-19. For the study at large: Spain, Italy and the United States supplied samples that represented acute and convalescent COVID-19. Sources were T cells, B-cell-depleted T cells, or PBMCs; the material itself was cDNA or gDNA.

There are 14 residues in the CDR3. Germline assignment: CDR1 MNHNS and CDR2 SASEGT. The V end lost 3 bases, the J end lost 2 bases, and 9 bases lay between the germline ends. Authors' methods: Researchers report that nucleated cell counts were estimated from reference gene primer amplification. The repertoire was sequenced with immunoSEQ multiplex PCR; TCRdb's copy has only in-frame clones and lacks some. That table supplies the V and J calls and clone size; D and trimming were determined from the DNA. The sample yields roughly 500,000 clones, approximately 88% seen once. The receptor comes from a middle-aged woman who had recovered from COVID-19. V gene TRBV6-1 combines with J gene TRBJ2-3; weak D call: TRBD1 (6 bases). The sequencing sample was made of PBMCs or T cells enriched from blood (not recorded which). CDR3 DNA: TGTGCCAGCAGTGACAGGGGCAACACAGATACGCAGTATTTT. Its translation: CASSDRGNTDTQYF.